Listed here are 26 T cell receptor beta chains from one sample, sequenced in a study of human T cells and chemical hapten exposure (dated by TCRdb to the early 2020s). The intended sense of this specimen's time point label: patch test 1, 2 weeks after DPC sensitization. The meaning of the sample's treatment or condition label: therapeutic diphenylcyclopropenone sensitization with weekly scalp DPC. Libraries came from RACE. Sequencing relied on a NextSeq 500. TCRdb trimmed public reads at Q25 via fastp, called clones via MiXCR and kept in-frame beta chains. Rows with a matching CDR3 protein are joined into one entry that keeps the most common DNA and genes. The sample data list around 120,000 distinct CDR3 sequences, and about 13% of these were observed just once. Less than 0.95% of the sample lies in the top ten. This material consisted of whole blood, taken in connection with sensitization to the hapten diphenylcyclopropenone (DPC). Receptors originate from a young man with alopecia areata. Some clones in this sample may be carry-over from other donors' samples.

CDR3 nucleotide sequence: TGTGCCAGCAGCCCCCGGGCCGCCCCTAATGGTGCCAACGTCCTGACTTTC. Its translation: CASSPRAAPNGANVLTF. V gene TRBV13 combines with J gene TRBJ2-6; no definite D call. Germline V gene sequence: CDR1 PRHDT, CDR2 FYEKMQ (reference sequence). V was cut by 5 bases and J by 7 bases, with 21 bases left in between. The CDR3 contains 17 residues.

This chain connects TRBV7-9 to TRBJ1-1, with 8 bases that match TRBD1. V shed 1 base and J 9 bases; nucleotides not matched to a gene: 7. CDR1 SEHNR and CDR2 FQNEAQ come from the germline V gene (reference sequence). The CDR3 runs to 14 residues. CDR3 in amino acids: CASSLDPTGAKAFF. CDR3 sequence (DNA): TGTGCCAGCAGCTTAGACCCGACAGGGGCCAAAGCTTTCTTT.

This chain joins TRBV12-3 or TRBV12-4 and TRBJ2-3; D call uncertain. Trimming pared 3 bases from V and 13 bases from J, leaving 11 bases between. This CDR3 is 11 amino acids long. The DNA for the CDR3 is TGTGCCAGCAGTTTTCTTGGACGAAAGTATTTT. Translation gives CASSFLGRKYF.

This clonotype was seen ten or more times. This chain connects TRBV9 to TRBJ1-6, with D maybe TRBD1 (5 bases). The V gene lost 5 bases and the J gene lost 2 bases, with 11 bases spanning the gap. The CDR3 loop spans 15 amino acids. The germline V gene encodes CDR1 SGDLS and CDR2 YYNGEE. This chain's CDR3 is CASSTGAAYNSPLHF. The CDR3 DNA sequence: TGTGCCAGCAGTACAGGAGCCGCCTATAATTCACCCCTCCACTTT.

This clonotype turned up a few times. The chain couples TRBV6-2 or TRBV6-3 to TRBJ2-5; D possibly corresponds to TRBD1 (7 bases). CDR1 is MNHEY and CDR2 is SVGEGT in the germline V gene. V lost 2 bases, J lost 7 bases, and 20 bases lay in between. The CDR3 runs 16 residues. In DNA, the CDR3 is TGTGCCAGCAGTTACGGCGGGACAGAGCCCATGGGGACCCAGTACTTC. This sequence encodes CASSYGGTEPMGTQYF.

The chain uses TRBV6-1 and TRBJ1-2; D is undetermined. CDR3 length: 13 amino acids. Germline V gene data show CDR1 as MNHNS and CDR2 as SASEGT. V lost 4 bases and J 4 bases, leaving 10 bases between the germline ends. The CDR3 sequence is CASSARTTYGYTF. DNA for the CDR3: TGTGCCAGCAGTGCTCGGACGACCTATGGCTACACCTTC.

This clonotype was detected many times. J is TRBJ2-3 and V is TRBV11-2; D gene unclear. V was trimmed by 1 base and J by 2 bases, leaving 1 base between them. The CDR3 sequence is 12 residues long. Germline V gene data show CDR1 as SGHAT and CDR2 as FQNNGV. DNA for the CDR3: TGTGCCAGCAGCTTAGCCACAGATACGCAGTATTTT. Its protein product is CASSLATDTQYF.

The gene calls are TRBV2 and TRBJ1-1, with D uncertain. This CDR3 is 14 amino acids long. Germline-derived CDR1 and CDR2 are SNHLY and FYNNEI. The germline V and J ends were trimmed by 2 bases and 4 bases, with 11 bases remaining between them. The CDR3 region has the DNA TGTGCCAGCAGTGAACAGACGGGGAGCACTGAAGCTTTCTTT. Translated: CASSEQTGSTEAFF.

CDR3 nucleotides: TGCAGCGTTGAGTTTTCGAAGAACACCGGGGAGCTGTTTTTT. Translating it yields CSVEFSKNTGELFF. This chain uses TRBV29-1 with TRBJ2-2; D not certain. The CDR3 loop spans 14 amino acids. Germline V lookup: CDR1 SQVTM, CDR2 ANQGSEA. Trimming pared 3 bases from V and 1 base from J, leaving 9 bases between.

In its sample, this clonotype was seen a few times. The genes are TRBV20-1 and TRBJ2-1, with D tentatively TRBD2 (7 bases). From germline, CDR1 is DFQATT and CDR2 SNEGSKA (reference sequence). With 3 bases removed from V and 6 bases from J, the gap between germline ends came to 9 bases. The CDR3 has 12 residues. The CDR3 protein is CSASRGGNEQFF. In DNA, the CDR3 is TGCAGTGCTAGTAGGGGGGGCAATGAGCAGTTCTTC.

CDR3 bases: TGTGCCAGCAGTTACTCCCCCGGCGTCGATACGCAGTATTTT. This sequence encodes CASSYSPGVDTQYF. This rearrangement joins TRBV6-2 or TRBV6-3 to TRBJ2-3; D is undetermined. Germline V gene data show CDR1 as MNHEY and CDR2 as SVGEGT. CDR3 length equals 14 residues. Trimming stripped 0 bases from V and 6 bases from J, with 10 bases between.

This clonotype was seen a handful of times. The rearrangement links TRBV7-2 to TRBJ2-2; 8 positions agree with TRBD2. The V segment lost 4 bases and the J segment 3 bases; nucleotides outside the gene matches: 10. The CDR3 extends over 17 amino acids. Germline CDR1 and CDR2: SGHTA and FQGNSA. The CDR3 DNA reads as TGTGCCAGCAGCTCACCGGGGGGGGCTACGTACACCGGGGAGCTGTTTTTT. This sequence encodes CASSSPGGATYTGELFF.

This clonotype was detected a few times. This chain connects TRBV6-1 to TRBJ2-3; D gene unclear. V was pared by 4 bases and J by 3 bases, with 8 bases between. Germline CDR1 is MNHNS and CDR2 is SASEGT. This CDR3 region has 13 residues. CDR3 nucleotides: TGTGCCAGCAGTGGGGGTTGGACAGATACGCAGTATTTT. This sequence encodes CASSGGWTDTQYF.

The chain combines TRBV4-3 with TRBJ1-5, with D possibly being TRBD1 (6 bases). Trimming removed 3 bases from V and 3 bases from J, with 18 bases in between. The CDR3 consists of 17 residues. CDR1 is LGHNA, CDR2 YSLEER, per germline. CDR3 sequence (DNA): TGCGCCAGCAGCCACTCAAGGGGGAAGGCAGACAATCAGCCCCAGCATTTT. Amino acids: CASSHSRGKADNQPQHF.

This clonotype has a handful of counts. The genes are TRBV5-1 and TRBJ1-1, with D tentatively TRBD1 (5 bases). The CDR3 runs to 15 residues. CDR1 and CDR2 (germline): SGHRS, YFSETQ. V gave up 3 bases and J gave up 0 bases, with 12 bases separating them. CDR3 sequence (DNA): TGCGCCAGCAGCTGGGGGAGCCCCATGAACACTGAAGCTTTCTTT. Translated: CASSWGSPMNTEAFF.

This clonotype has a handful of counts. This chain connects TRBV4-2 to TRBJ1-1; no clear D. This CDR3 is built from 13 residues. Germline V lookup: CDR1 LGHNA, CDR2 YNFKEQ. V dropped 2 bases and J dropped 4 bases, with 8 bases sitting between them. The CDR3 DNA reads as TGTGCCAGCAGCCAAAGTCCATCCACTGAAGCTTTCTTT. Translation gives CASSQSPSTEAFF.

This clonotype has a handful of counts. V gene TRBV6-2 or TRBV6-3 combines with J gene TRBJ2-2; TRBD1 matches at 9 bases. CDR1 is MNHEY and CDR2 is SVGEGT in the germline V gene. V was pared by 0 bases and J by 6 bases, with 2 bases of the junction left unmatched. The CDR3 contains 15 residues. CDR3 sequence: CASSYSRTGAGELFF. CDR3 nucleotides: TGTGCCAGCAGTTACTCCCGGACAGGGGCCGGGGAGCTGTTTTTT.

V gene TRBV9 combines with J gene TRBJ2-2; maybe TRBD2 (6 bases). The CDR3 length is 16 residues. The V and J ends lost 4 bases and 2 bases respectively, with 15 bases between them. The germline V gene has CDR1 SGDLS and CDR2 YYNGEE. The chain's CDR3 is CASSPSGTGNTGELFF. The CDR3 nucleotides are TGTGCCAGCAGCCCTTCCGGGACTGGCAACACCGGGGAGCTGTTTTTT.

This clonotype was found a few times. This chain connects TRBV12-3 or TRBV12-4 to TRBJ1-6; TRBD1 matches at 7 bases. The CDR3 is made up of 13 amino acids. Trimming took 6 bases from V and 10 from J; bases not matched to a gene: 6. For the CDR3, the DNA is TGTGCCAGCAGCTCGACAGGGAAGTCACCCCTCCACTTT. This encodes CASSSTGKSPLHF.

CDR3 amino acids: CASSLAPPVNTEAFF. The CDR3 bases are TGTGCCAGCAGCTTAGCCCCCCCAGTGAACACTGAAGCTTTCTTT. V gene TRBV7-6 combines with J gene TRBJ1-1; no clear D gene. Germline CDR1 is SGHVS and CDR2 is FNYEAQ. With 0 bases removed from V and 0 bases from J, the gap between germline ends came to 8 bases. The CDR3 runs to 15 residues.

This rearrangement joins TRBV5-1 to TRBJ2-1, with 10 bases matching TRBD2. Trimming at V came to 4 bases and at J to 9 bases, leaving 7 bases not matched to a gene. CDR1 and CDR2 (germline): SGHRS, YFSETQ. This CDR3 comprises 14 residues. This CDR3 is CASSEAGGRSEQFF. CDR3 DNA: TGCGCCAGCAGCGAAGCGGGGGGGCGGAGTGAGCAGTTCTTC.

The chain is built from TRBV5-6 and TRBJ1-5; no firm D call. CDR1 and CDR2 from the germline V gene are SGHDT and YYEEEE. Trimming removed 0 bases at V and 5 bases at J, with 6 bases between. The CDR3 consists of 13 residues. The DNA for the CDR3 is TGTGCCAGCAGCTTGGGTAGGGATCAGCCCCAGCATTTT. Its translation is CASSLGRDQPQHF.

This clonotype was counted only a few times. The V and J genes are TRBV3-1 and TRBJ1-4; 7 bases are a match to TRBD1. The CDR3 extends over 14 amino acids. Trimming removed 4 bases from V and 3 bases from J; junction bases left unmatched: 2. Germline V lookup: CDR1 LGHDT, CDR2 YNNKEL (reference sequence). The DNA of the CDR3 is TGTGCCAGCAGCCGGGGACAGCCTAATGAAAAACTGTTTTTT. Translated, it gives CASSRGQPNEKLFF.

This clonotype was observed a handful of times. The V and J genes are TRBV5-6 and TRBJ2-7; D tentatively reads TRBD1 or TRBD2 (5 bases each). Trimming removed 0 bases from V and 3 bases from J, with 25 bases in between. The CDR3 runs 19 residues. CDR1 is SGHDT and CDR2 is YYEEEE in the germline V gene. The chain's CDR3 is CASSLVPGVLWGFGYEQYV. CDR3 sequence (DNA): TGTGCCAGCAGCTTGGTTCCCGGGGTGCTCTGGGGGTTTGGCTACGAGCAGTACGTC.

V and J are TRBV18 and TRBJ2-1; D is perhaps TRBD2 (5 bases). Deletions cut 0 bases from V and 0 bases from J, with 12 bases between. CDR1 KGHSH and CDR2 LQKENI come from the germline V gene. This CDR3 is built from 17 residues. CDR3 nucleotide sequence: TGTGCCAGCTCACCACCCATCGGGGAAAGCTCCTACAATGAGCAGTTCTTC. The encoded protein is CASSPPIGESSYNEQFF.

This clonotype was recorded at least ten times. V gene TRBV19 combines with J gene TRBJ1-3; 7 nucleotides align to TRBD1. CDR3 size: 15 residues. J lost 3 bases, V lost 5 bases, and 7 bases had no gene match. CDR1 is LNHDA and CDR2 is SQIVND in the germline V gene (reference sequence). The CDR3 DNA follows: TGTGCCAGTAGTGGAGACAGGGTCAATGGAAACACCATATATTTT. As protein: CASSGDRVNGNTIYF.